The 27 T cell receptor beta chains listed next were all sequenced from one sample in a study of metastatic and nonmetastatic thyroid tumors. No treatment had been given to any patient before thyroid surgery. TCRdb reprocessed the PCR reads via MiXCR. The table records approximately 5,900 clones, 20% to 30% of them present only once. Sequencing was done on a sample of adjacent normal tissue. The source is a male donor with papillary thyroid cancer or a benign thyroid nodule (not recorded which). Some clones in this sample may be carry-over from other donors' samples.

This clone was counted ten times or more. The chain links TRBV16 to TRBJ2-5, with D possibly matching TRBD2 (6 bases). Per germline, CDR1 KGHSY and CDR2 FQNENV. V was shortened by 2 bases and J by 2 bases, with 6 bases between the two germline ends. The CDR3 has 13 residues. Written as DNA, the CDR3 is TGTGCCAGCAGCCAAGGGACTCAAGAGACCCAGTACTTC. This translates into CASSQGTQETQYF. Full variable domain (missing parts from reference TRBV16 and TRBJ2-5): GEEVAQTPKHLVRGEGQKAKLYCAPIKGHSYVFWYQQVLKNEFKFLISFQNENVFDETGMPKERFSAKCLPNSPCSLEIQATKLEDSAVYFCASSQGTQETQYFGPGTRLLVL.

V gene TRBV11-3 combines with J gene TRBJ1-1; possibly TRBD1 for D (6 bases). This CDR3 has 15 amino acids. Trimming pared 1 base from V and 0 bases from J, leaving 9 bases between. In germline, CDR1 is SGHNT, CDR2 YENEEA. This CDR3 is CASSLGQALNTEAFF. The CDR3 region has the DNA TGTGCCAGCAGCTTAGGACAGGCCCTGAACACTGAAGCTTTCTTT.

The chain combines TRBV20-1 with TRBJ2-2; TRBD2 aligns across 9 bases. Germline assignment: CDR1 DFQATT and CDR2 SNEGSKA (reference sequence). J was trimmed by 4 bases and V by 0 bases; bases with no gene match: 6. The CDR3 has 16 amino acids. The CDR3 loop reads CSARDLAGAGTGELFF. CDR3 bases: TGCAGTGCTAGAGACTTAGCGGGAGCGGGCACCGGGGAGCTGTTTTTT.

For this clone: Here the CDR3 omits its conserved ending phenylalanine or tryptophan, so a read error is the likely source. The gene calls are TRBV6-5 and TRBJ2-2; TRBD1 matches at 9 bases. V gave up 7 bases and J gave up 4 bases; unmatched junction bases: 4. The CDR3 has 14 residues. The germline V gene encodes CDR1 MNHEY and CDR2 SVGAGI. The CDR3 DNA is TGTGCCAGCAAGTTGGACAGGGGCACCGGGGAGCTGTTTTCT. Translating it yields CASKLDRGTGELFS.

The chain combines TRBV28 with TRBJ2-5; D might be TRBD2 (5 bases). CDR1 and CDR2 from the germline V gene are MDHEN and SYDVKM. CDR3 length equals 13 residues. V shed 5 bases and J shed 7 bases, with 14 bases lying between them. CDR3 in DNA: TGTGCCAGCAGTGCGGACTCCGACGGGACCCAGTACTTC. Encoded protein: CASSADSDGTQYF.

At least ten counts were recorded for this clone. The DNA for the CDR3 is TGTGCCAGCAGTTTATCGGGTAGGGGCGAAGTAGCTTTCTTT. Protein sequence: CASSLSGRGEVAFF. This chain links TRBV28 with TRBJ1-1; a weak D match, TRBD1 (5 bases). The CDR3 runs to 14 residues. Germline V CDR1 and CDR2: MDHEN, SYDVKM. V dropped 1 base and J dropped 10 bases, with 16 bases sitting between them. Filled out from reference TRBV28 and TRBJ1-1, the complete variable domain reads DVKVTQSSRYLVKRTGEKVFLECVQDMDHENMFWYRQDPGLGLRLIYFSYDVKMKEKGDIPEGYSVSREKKERFSLILESASTNQTSMYLCASSLSGRGEVAFFGQGTRLTVV.

J is TRBJ2-3 and V is TRBV7-1, with TRBD2 as a possible D gene (6 bases). TRBV7-1 falls under the ORF class, with uncertain function. V lost 3 bases and J lost 0, with 22 bases in between. The CDR3 is 19 residues long. CDR3 amino acids: CASSSQGAAEGLSTDTQYF. In DNA, the CDR3 is TGTGCCAGCAGCTCTCAAGGGGCCGCGGAGGGGCTTAGCACAGATACGCAGTATTTT.

Judged by abundance, this clone is medium-sized. The chain links TRBV19 to TRBJ2-5; D gene uncertain. V lost 5 bases and J lost 5, with 9 bases in between. CDR1 and CDR2 (germline): LNHDA, SQIVND (reference sequence). The length of the CDR3 is 12 residues. As DNA, the CDR3 is TGTGCCAGTAGTGAGGTAGAGGAGACCCAGTACTTC. Amino acid sequence: CASSEVEETQYF.

A few counts support this clone. With a much larger clone just one base away, this may be a read error. V gene TRBV6-1 combines with J gene TRBJ1-1; 8 nucleotides align to TRBD1. This CDR3 comprises 15 residues. Unmatched junction bases numbered 6, after V lost 6 bases and J lost 0 bases. Germline-derived CDR1 and CDR2 are MNHNS and SASEGT. The CDR3 reads CASRASGQVNTEAFF. The CDR3 DNA reads TGTGCCAGCAGAGCGTCGGGACAGGTGAACACTGAAGCTTTCTTT.

The CDR3 bases are TGTGCCAGCAGTGAACTAGCGGGGCTTTACGAGCAGTACTTC. Its protein product is CASSELAGLYEQYF. The gene calls are TRBV2 and TRBJ2-7, with 9 positions matching TRBD2. The germline V gene encodes CDR1 SNHLY and CDR2 FYNNEI. Germline trimming cut 2 bases from V and 4 bases from J; bases unmatched to any gene: 3. The CDR3 loop spans 14 amino acids.

This rearrangement joins TRBV3-1 to TRBJ1-6, with TRBD1 identical over 8 bases. Germline assignment: CDR1 LGHDT and CDR2 YNNKEL (reference sequence). Trimming removed 1 base from V and 4 bases from J; junction bases left unmatched: 12. CDR3 length equals 19 residues. The CDR3 nucleotides read TGTGCCAGCAGCCAAGGAGAAGGAACAGGGGGACCTTATAATTCACCCCTCCACTTT. It specifies CASSQGEGTGGPYNSPLHF.

By share of the sample, this clone is medium-sized. The junction and the germline gene differ at one end; a read error may be behind it. The gene calls are TRBV24-1 and TRBJ1-2; perhaps TRBD1 as D (6 bases). The CDR3 spans 15 residues. Germline values: CDR1 KGHDR, CDR2 SFDVKD. DNA of the CDR3: TGTGCCACCAGTGATCCCCGGACAGAAAACTATGGCCACACCTTC. Protein product: CATSDPRTENYGHTF.

The sample holds many counts of this clone. Other DNA sequences within the sample encode an identical CDR3. The gene calls are TRBV5-1 and TRBJ2-7, with D possibly matching TRBD1 (7 bases). Per the germline V gene, CDR1 is SGHRS and CDR2 is YFSETQ. The CDR3 runs to 13 residues. V was pared by 5 bases and J by 0 bases, with 9 bases between. CDR3 region: CASREGASYEQYF. DNA for the CDR3: TGCGCCAGCAGGGAGGGGGCCTCCTACGAGCAGTACTTC. Full variable domain (remainder filled in from reference TRBV5-1 and TRBJ2-7): KAGVTQTPRYLIKTRGQQVTLSCSPISGHRSVSWYQQTPGQGLQFLFEYFSETQRNKGNFPGRFSGRQFSNSRSEMNVSTLELGDSALYLCASREGASYEQYFGPGTRLTVT.

This clone was detected only a few times. The chain links TRBV5-1 to TRBJ1-4; 8 nucleotides line up with TRBD1. Per germline, CDR1 SGHRS and CDR2 YFSETQ. The CDR3 has 14 amino acids. The V and J ends lost 2 bases and 6 bases, in that order; junction bases with no gene match: 3. For the CDR3, the DNA is TGCGCCAGCAGCTTCTCACAGGGGGATGAAAAACTGTTTTTT. Amino acid sequence: CASSFSQGDEKLFF.

By its share, this clone is medium-sized. In DNA, the CDR3 is TGTGCCACCAGTGATCGGACGACTAACCAAGAGACCCAGTACTTC. Translation: CATSDRTTNQETQYF. The chain has TRBV24-1 and TRBJ2-5; TRBD2 is a possible D gene (5 bases). Germline V gene sequence: CDR1 KGHDR, CDR2 SFDVKD. With 3 bases removed from V and 0 bases from J, the gap between germline ends came to 10 bases. The CDR3 is 15 residues long.

This clone turned up a few times. The chain recombines TRBV11-2 with TRBJ1-6, with D tentatively TRBD1 (5 bases). The CDR3 runs to 14 residues. V lost 2 bases to trimming and J lost 9 bases, with 11 bases between them. CDR1 is SGHAT, CDR2 FQNNGV, per germline. CDR3 amino acids: CASSLRQGLSPLHF. The DNA of the CDR3 is TGTGCCAGCAGCTTACGGCAGGGCCTTTCACCCCTCCACTTT.

This clone counts as medium-sized. The V and J genes are TRBV7-3 and TRBJ2-1, with D perhaps TRBD2 (5 bases). CDR3 length: 15 amino acids. Germline V gives CDR1 SGHTA, CDR2 FQGTGA. V lost 2 bases, J lost 6 bases, and 14 bases lay in between. CDR3 protein: CASSLYSSSTNEQFF. The CDR3 DNA sequence: TGTGCCAGCAGCTTATACTCCTCTAGCACCAATGAGCAGTTCTTC.

Comment on this clone: A single base separates this from a much larger clone, so it may be a read error. Other nucleotide sequences from this sample produce the same CDR3. The V gene is TRBV11-3, the J gene TRBJ1-6; D gene ambiguous. The germline CDR1 and CDR2 sequences are SGHNT and YENEEA. The CDR3 sequence is 13 residues long. CDR3 sequence (DNA): TGCGCCAGCAGCATAAGCTCTAATTCACCCCTCCACTTT. Translation gives CASSISSNSPLHF.

This clone was seen a handful of times. Compared with germline, one end of the junction differs, possibly owing to a read error. This sequence joins TRBV20-1 and TRBJ2-7, with TRBD1 matching over 11 bases. The V gene's germline CDR1 is DFQATT and CDR2 SNEGSKA (reference sequence). The CDR3 consists of 15 residues. The CDR3 nucleotides read TGCAGTGCTAGAGACCCGGGACAGGGGGTCCACGATCAGTACTTC. This encodes CSARDPGQGVHDQYF.

Sample share makes this clone medium-sized. The chain is built from TRBV6-1 and TRBJ1-5, with TRBD1 as a possible D gene (5 bases). The CDR3 extends over 13 amino acids. The V gene lost 7 bases and the J gene lost 4 bases, with 11 bases spanning the gap. The germline V gene encodes CDR1 MNHNS and CDR2 SASEGT. The CDR3 sequence: CASNRGANQPQHF. The CDR3 DNA reads TGTGCCAGCAACCGAGGGGCTAATCAGCCCCAGCATTTT.

This chain joins TRBV11-2 and TRBJ2-1, with TRBD2 matching 8 bases. The V gene's germline CDR1 is SGHAT and CDR2 FQNNGV. Trimming at V came to 1 base and at J to 5 bases, leaving 7 bases not matched to a gene. The CDR3 loop spans 16 amino acids. This CDR3 is CASSLGGTSRNNEQFF. As DNA, the CDR3 is TGTGCCAGCAGCTTAGGGGGGACTAGTAGGAACAATGAGCAGTTCTTC.

At least ten counts were recorded for this clone. The chain uses TRBV6-1 and TRBJ2-4; the match to TRBD1 covers 9 bases. The V and J ends lost 6 bases and 9 bases, in that order; junction bases with no gene match: 6. Germline V gene data show CDR1 as MNHNS and CDR2 as SASEGT. The CDR3 covers 13 residues. The CDR3 bases are TGTGCCAGCAGCAGGGACAGGGACGGCATTCAGTACTTC. Its translation is CASSRDRDGIQYF.

This chain connects TRBV20-1 to TRBJ1-1; 8 nucleotides align to TRBD1. V gave up 5 bases and J gave up 5 bases; unmatched junction bases: 7. The CDR3 is 13 amino acids. Germline CDR1 DFQATT, CDR2 SNEGSKA (reference sequence). CDR3 amino acids: CSAERQGRTEAFF. CDR3 coding DNA: TGCAGTGCTGAAAGACAGGGGAGGACTGAAGCTTTCTTT.

The chain links TRBV2 to TRBJ2-5; 7 nucleotides match TRBD2. J was trimmed by 1 base and V by 0 bases; bases with no gene match: 5. CDR3 size: 16 residues. Looked up from germline, CDR1 is SNHLY and CDR2 is FYNNEI. CDR3 loop: CASSEALGGGQETQYF. The DNA for the CDR3 is TGTGCCAGCAGTGAAGCGCTGGGCGGGGGCCAAGAGACCCAGTACTTC. Variable domain in full (rest from reference TRBV2 and TRBJ2-5): EPEVTQTPSHQVTQMGQEVILRCVPISNHLYFYWYRQILGQKVEFLVSFYNNEISEKSEIFDDQFSVERPDGSNFTLKIRSTKLEDSAMYFCASSEALGGGQETQYFGPGTRLLVL.

This clone is medium-sized in the sample. The chain employs TRBV13 and TRBJ1-1, with D hard to call. The V end lost 1 base, the J end lost 1 base, and 4 bases lay between the germline ends. CDR1 is PRHDT, CDR2 FYEKMQ, per germline (reference sequence). The CDR3 totals 13 residues. This CDR3 reads CASSLEANTEAFF. In DNA, the CDR3 is TGTGCCAGCAGCTTAGAGGCGAACACTGAAGCTTTCTTT. Full variable domain (rest looked up from reference TRBV13 and TRBJ1-1): AAGVIQSPRHLIKEKRETATLKCYPIPRHDTVYWYQQGPGQDPQFLISFYEKMQSDKGSIPDRFSAQQFSDYHSELNMSSLELGDSALYFCASSLEANTEAFFGQGTRLTVV.

This clone ranks as medium-sized. This sample includes further DNA sequences coding for the same CDR3. V gene TRBV24-1 combines with J gene TRBJ2-1; 12 bases align to TRBD1. CDR3 length: 18 amino acids. The J segment lost 2 bases and the V segment lost 2 bases, leaving 6 bases of the junction unmatched. Germline lookup yields CDR1 KGHDR and CDR2 SFDVKD. The CDR3, as DNA: TGTGCCACCAGTGATTCCTCCGGGACAGGGGGCCCCTACAATGAGCAGTTCTTC. Translation gives CATSDSSGTGGPYNEQFF.

Points on this clone: Since no conserved phenylalanine or tryptophan closes the CDR3, a read error is the likely cause. CDR3 DNA sequence: TGTGCCAGCAGCGGTGGGACAGGTGGAACCTATGGCTACACCCTC. This gives the protein CASSGGTGGTYGYTL. The rearrangement joins TRBV5-5 to TRBJ1-2; 8 bases map to TRBD1. CDR3 length equals 15 residues. Per germline, CDR1 SGHKS and CDR2 YYEKEE (reference sequence). The junction had 9 bases not matched to a gene; V was cut back by 4 bases and J by 4 bases.